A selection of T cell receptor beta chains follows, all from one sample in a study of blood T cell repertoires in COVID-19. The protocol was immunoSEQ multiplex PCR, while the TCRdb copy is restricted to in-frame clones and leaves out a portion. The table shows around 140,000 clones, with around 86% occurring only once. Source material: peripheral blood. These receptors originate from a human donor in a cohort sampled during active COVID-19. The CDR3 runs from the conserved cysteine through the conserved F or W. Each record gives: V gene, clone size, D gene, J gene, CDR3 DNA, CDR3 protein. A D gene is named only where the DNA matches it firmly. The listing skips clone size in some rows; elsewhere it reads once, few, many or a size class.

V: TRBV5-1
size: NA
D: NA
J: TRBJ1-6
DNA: TGCGCCAGCAGCTTGGGACCACAGGTGCCTAATTCACCCCTCCACTTT
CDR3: CASSLGPQVPNSPLHF

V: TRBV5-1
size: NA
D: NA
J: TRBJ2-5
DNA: TGCGCCAGCAGCCCTAGGGGGGGTGCGGAGACCCAGTACTTC
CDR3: CASSPRGGAETQYF

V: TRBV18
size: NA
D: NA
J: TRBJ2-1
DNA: TGTGCCAGCTCTGGGGAGGTCACCTACAATGAGCAGTTCTTC
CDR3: CASSGEVTYNEQFF

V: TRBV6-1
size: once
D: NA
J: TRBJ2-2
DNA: TGTGCCAGCACTGACACGGGGACTGGAAACACCGGGGAGCTGTTTTTT
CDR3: CASTDTGTGNTGELFF

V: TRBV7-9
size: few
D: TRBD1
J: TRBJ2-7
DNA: TGTGCCAGCAGCTTAAGGGGGCTCGACGAGCAGTACTTC
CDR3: CASSLRGLDEQYF

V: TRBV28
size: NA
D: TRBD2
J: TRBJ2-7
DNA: TGTGCCAGTCATAGCGGGACCCCCTACGAGCAGTACTTC
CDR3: CASHSGTPYEQYF

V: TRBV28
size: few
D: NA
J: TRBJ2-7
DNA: TGTGCCAGCAGTTTGCTCGGGAGTCCCCACGAGCAGTACTTC
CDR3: CASSLLGSPHEQYF

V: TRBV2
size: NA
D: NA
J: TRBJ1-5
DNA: TGTGCCAGCACGCCGGTGAGACACAATCAGCCCCAGCATTTT
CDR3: CASTPVRHNQPQHF

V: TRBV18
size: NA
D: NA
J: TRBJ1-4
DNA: TGTGCCAGCTCACCACAGGGAGGTGAAAAACTGTTTTTT
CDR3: CASSPQGGEKLFF

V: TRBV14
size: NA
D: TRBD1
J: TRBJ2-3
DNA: TGTGCCAGCAGCGGACAGGGGCACCGCCCAGATACGCAGTATTTT
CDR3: CASSGQGHRPDTQYF

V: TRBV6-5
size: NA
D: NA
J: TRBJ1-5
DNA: TGTGCCAGCAGTTCATCCCCATCAAATCAGCCCCAGCATTTT
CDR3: CASSSSPSNQPQHF

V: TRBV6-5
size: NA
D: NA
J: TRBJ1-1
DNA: TGTGCCAGCAGTAGAACAAACACTGAAGCTTTCTTT
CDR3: CASSRTNTEAFF

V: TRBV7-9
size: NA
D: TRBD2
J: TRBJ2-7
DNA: TGTGCCAGTGGACTAGCGGGGACCTACGAGCAGTACTTC
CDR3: CASGLAGTYEQYF

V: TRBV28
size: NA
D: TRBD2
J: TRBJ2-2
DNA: TGTGCCAGCAAGGCGGCGGGAGTGGTCGGGGAGCTGTTTTTT
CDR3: CASKAAGVVGELFF

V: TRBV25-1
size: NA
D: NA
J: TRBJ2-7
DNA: TGTGCCAGCAGTGATATTTTTCCCTACGAGCAGTACTTC
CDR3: CASSDIFPYEQYF

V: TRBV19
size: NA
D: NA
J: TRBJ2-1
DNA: TGTGCCAGTAGTATAGATTCGGCGACATCTGGTGAGCAGTTCTTC
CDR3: CASSIDSATSGEQFF

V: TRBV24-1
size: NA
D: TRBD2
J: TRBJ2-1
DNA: TGTGCCACCTCGGGGGGGGGCGGGCCCTACAATGAGCAGTTCTTC
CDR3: CATSGGGGPYNEQFF

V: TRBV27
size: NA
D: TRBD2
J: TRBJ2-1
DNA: TGTGCCAGCAGCTCAAGAGCGGGAGACTATGAGCAGTTCTTC
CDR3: CASSSRAGDYEQFF

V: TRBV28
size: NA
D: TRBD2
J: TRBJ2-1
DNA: TGTGCCAGCAGTGGGACTAGCGGGAGAAATGAGCAGTTCTTC
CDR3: CASSGTSGRNEQFF

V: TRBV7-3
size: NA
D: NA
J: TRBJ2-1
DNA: TGTGCCAGCAGCTTAGGGCAGGGATACGATGAGCAGTTCTTC
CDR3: CASSLGQGYDEQFF

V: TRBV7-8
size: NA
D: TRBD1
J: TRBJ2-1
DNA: TGTGCCAGCAGCTTCAAGCAGGACAGGGTATTGATCAATGAGCAGTTCTTC
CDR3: CASSFKQDRVLINEQFF

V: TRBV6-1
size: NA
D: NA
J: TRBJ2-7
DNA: TGTGCCAGCAGTGAACTTTGGGCCCCTCTGTACTTC
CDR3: CASSELWAPLYF

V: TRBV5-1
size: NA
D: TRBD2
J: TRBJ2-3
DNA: TGCGCCAGCAGCCCGGGACTAGCGGAGTACACAGATACGCAGTATTTT
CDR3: CASSPGLAEYTDTQYF

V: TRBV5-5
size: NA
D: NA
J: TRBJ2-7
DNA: TGTGCCAGCAGCTTAAACAGAGACTACGAGCAGTACTTC
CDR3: CASSLNRDYEQYF

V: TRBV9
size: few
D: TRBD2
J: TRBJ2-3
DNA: TGTGCCAGCAGCGTAGAGCGGGAGGGGCGGGGTACGCAGTATTTT
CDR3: CASSVEREGRGTQYF

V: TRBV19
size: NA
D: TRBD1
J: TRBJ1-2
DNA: TGTGCCAGTAGCTTTGACAGGGCTAACTATGGCTACACCTTC
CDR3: CASSFDRANYGYTF

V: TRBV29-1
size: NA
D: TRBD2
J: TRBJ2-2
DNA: TGCAGCGTTGATTCCGGAGGACTAGCGGGAGGCTGGGGCACCGGGGAGCTGTTTTTT
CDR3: CSVDSGGLAGGWGTGELFF

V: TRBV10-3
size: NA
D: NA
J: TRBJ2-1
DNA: TGTGCCATCAGCGGACTAAACGTACTGACCTACTCCTACAATGAGCAGTTCTTC
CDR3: CAISGLNVLTYSYNEQFF

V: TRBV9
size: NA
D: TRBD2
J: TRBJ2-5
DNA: TGTGCCAGCAGCTCCCGACTAGCGGGAGGGATAGAGACCCAGTACTTC
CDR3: CASSSRLAGGIETQYF

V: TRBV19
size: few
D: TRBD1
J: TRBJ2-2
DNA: TGTGCCATCGGGACAGGGGTTACCGGGGAGCTGTTTTTT
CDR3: CAIGTGVTGELFF

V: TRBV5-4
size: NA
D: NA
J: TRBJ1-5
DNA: TGTGCCACCGGTCTGGGCAGTTTTAAGCCCCAGCATTTT
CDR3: CATGLGSFKPQHF

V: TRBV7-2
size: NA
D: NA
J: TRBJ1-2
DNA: TGTGCCAGCAGCTTAGACAGGCGTTCTAACTATGGCTACACCTTC
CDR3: CASSLDRRSNYGYTF

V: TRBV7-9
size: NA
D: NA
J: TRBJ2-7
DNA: TGTGCCAGCACCCTAGGCGGCTTATCCTACGAGCAGTACTTC
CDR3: CASTLGGLSYEQYF

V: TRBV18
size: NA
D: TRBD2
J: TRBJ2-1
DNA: TGTGCCAGCTCACCACGACGGGAGGGCCCTTACAATGAGCAGTTCTTC
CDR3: CASSPRREGPYNEQFF

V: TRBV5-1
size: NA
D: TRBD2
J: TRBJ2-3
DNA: TGCGCCAGCAGCTCCCAGGCGGGGGGCACAGATACGCAGTATTTT
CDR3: CASSSQAGGTDTQYF

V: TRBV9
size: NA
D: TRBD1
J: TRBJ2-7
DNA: TGTGCCAGCAGCGTAGTTGACGGGACAGGGAGTCACGAGCAGTACTTC
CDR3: CASSVVDGTGSHEQYF

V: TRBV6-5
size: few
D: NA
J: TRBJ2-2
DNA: TGTGCCAGCAGTTACCCGGACACCCCGAACACCGGGGAGCTGTTTTTT
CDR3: CASSYPDTPNTGELFF

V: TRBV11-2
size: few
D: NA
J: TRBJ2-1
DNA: TGTGCCAGCAGCTCTAACGCACGGGGTTACAATGAGCAGTTCTTC
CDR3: CASSSNARGYNEQFF

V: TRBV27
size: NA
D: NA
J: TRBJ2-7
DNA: TGTGCCAGCAGTTTAAGGGCACTAGCTTACGAGCAGTACTTC
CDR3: CASSLRALAYEQYF

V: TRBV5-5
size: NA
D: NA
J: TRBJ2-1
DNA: TGTGCCAGCAGCTTTTTGGAGCGAGGCCTCCCGGAGCAGTTCTTC
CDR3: CASSFLERGLPEQFF

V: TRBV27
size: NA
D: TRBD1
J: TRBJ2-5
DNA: TGTGCCAGCAGTTCCGCATATTACCCTCAGGGGGCCGTAGCCCAGTACTTC
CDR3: CASSSAYYPQGAVAQYF

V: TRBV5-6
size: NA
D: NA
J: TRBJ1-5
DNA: TGTGCCAGCAGCTTGGGCATGGGGGCAAATCAGCCCCAGCATTTT
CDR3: CASSLGMGANQPQHF

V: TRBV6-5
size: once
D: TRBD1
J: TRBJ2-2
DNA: TGTGCCAGCAGTTTCGGGCAGGGGGCGAACACCGGGGAGCTGTTTTTT
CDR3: CASSFGQGANTGELFF

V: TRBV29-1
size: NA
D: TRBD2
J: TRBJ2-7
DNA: TGCAGCGTTGATGTGACAGGGCTGACTAGCGGCTCCTACGAGCAGTACTTC
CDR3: CSVDVTGLTSGSYEQYF

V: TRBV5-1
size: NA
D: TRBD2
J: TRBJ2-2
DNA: TGCGCCAGCAGCCGGGACTACCTTACCGGGGAGCTGTTTTTT
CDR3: CASSRDYLTGELFF

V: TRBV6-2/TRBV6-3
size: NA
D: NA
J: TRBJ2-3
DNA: TGTGCCAGCAGTTACGTATATAGCACAGATACGCAGTATTTT
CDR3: CASSYVYSTDTQYF

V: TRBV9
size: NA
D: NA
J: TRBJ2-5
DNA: TGTGCCAGCAGCCCACAGGGAGGGGCGGACCAGTACTTC
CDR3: CASSPQGGADQYF

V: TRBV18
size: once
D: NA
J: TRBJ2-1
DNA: TGTGCCAGCTCACCACGAGGGAGCTCCTACAATGAGCAGTTCTTC
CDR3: CASSPRGSSYNEQFF

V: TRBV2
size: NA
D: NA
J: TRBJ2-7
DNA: TGTGCCAGCAGTGAAGCGCGATTCTACGAGCAGTACTTC
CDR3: CASSEARFYEQYF

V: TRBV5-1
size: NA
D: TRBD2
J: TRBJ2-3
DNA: TGCGCCAGCAGCTCCGGACTAGCGGGAGGATCGGGGGATACGCAGTATTTT
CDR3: CASSSGLAGGSGDTQYF

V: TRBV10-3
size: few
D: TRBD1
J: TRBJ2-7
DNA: TGTGCCATCGGGACAGCCTTGTACGAGCAGTACTTC
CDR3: CAIGTALYEQYF

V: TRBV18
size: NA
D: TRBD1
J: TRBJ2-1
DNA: TGTGCCAGCTCACCAAATACAGGGGGGTACAATGAGCAGTTCTTC
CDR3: CASSPNTGGYNEQFF

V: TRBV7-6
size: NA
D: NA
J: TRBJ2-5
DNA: TGTGCCAGCAGCTTAGAGTATTTAGGGGCCGAGACCCAGTACTTC
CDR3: CASSLEYLGAETQYF

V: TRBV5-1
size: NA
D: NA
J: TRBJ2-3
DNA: TGCGCCAGCAGCTGGGACCCGGACAGCGAGGGTTTCTGGGGCACAGATACGCAGTATTTT
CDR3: CASSWDPDSEGFWGTDTQYF

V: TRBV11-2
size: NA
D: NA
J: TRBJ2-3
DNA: TGTGCCAGCAGCTCAAGGGCGGGTTTTTCCAGCACAGATACGCAGTATTTT
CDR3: CASSSRAGFSSTDTQYF

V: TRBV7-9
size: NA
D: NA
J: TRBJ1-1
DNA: TGTGCCAGCAGCTTAGGAAGCAGAGCAGGTGAAGCTTTCTTT
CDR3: CASSLGSRAGEAFF